These T cell receptor beta chains were read from a single sample in a study of PD-L1 blockade in urothelial cancer. The method was immunoSEQ multiplex PCR; TCRdb's version includes in-frame clones alone and lacks a portion of them. The table includes tens of thousands of clones, approximately 81% detected once. Specimen: PBMCs, collected around atezolizumab (anti-PD-L1) treatment. These receptors originate from a man in his 70s with urothelial cancer. CDR3s include the opening cysteine and the closing phenylalanine or tryptophan. A D gene is named only where the DNA matches it firmly. Not every row has a clone size; where given, it reads once, few, many or a size class.

D gene: TRBD1
CDR3 length: 15
clone size: NA
J gene: TRBJ1-1
V gene: TRBV6-6
CDR3 DNA: TGTGCCAGCAGGCACGGGCAGGGGGCACAGACTGAAGCTTTCTTT
CDR3 protein: CASRHGQGAQTEAFF

D gene: NA
CDR3 length: 19
clone size: NA
J gene: TRBJ1-3
V gene: TRBV19
CDR3 DNA: TGTGCCAGTAGTATAGTGTTGGCGGCAGTCAAGAGCTCTGGAAACACCATATATTTT
CDR3 protein: CASSIVLAAVKSSGNTIYF

D gene: TRBD1
CDR3 length: 15
clone size: NA
J gene: TRBJ1-1
V gene: TRBV4-2
CDR3 DNA: TGTGCCAGCAGCCTCCCAGGGGGCGCGGACACTGAAGCTTTCTTT
CDR3 protein: CASSLPGGADTEAFF

D gene: NA
CDR3 length: 14
clone size: NA
J gene: TRBJ1-5
V gene: TRBV2
CDR3 DNA: TGTGCCAGCAGTGGGGCAGGGCAGGTTCAGCCCCAGCATTTT
CDR3 protein: CASSGAGQVQPQHF

D gene: TRBD2
CDR3 length: 17
clone size: NA
J gene: TRBJ2-5
V gene: TRBV7-2
CDR3 DNA: TGTGCCAGCAGCTTCCCTGGGCTAGCGGGGGGGCAAGAGACCCAGTACTTC
CDR3 protein: CASSFPGLAGGQETQYF

D gene: NA
CDR3 length: 14
clone size: NA
J gene: TRBJ2-3
V gene: TRBV7-8
CDR3 DNA: TGTGCCAGCAGCTCCGAGCAGGGGGGAGATACGCAGTATTTT
CDR3 protein: CASSSEQGGDTQYF

D gene: NA
CDR3 length: 12
clone size: NA
J gene: TRBJ1-4
V gene: TRBV4-2
CDR3 DNA: TGTGCCAGCAGCCAAGATGACAGGACACTGTTTTTT
CDR3 protein: CASSQDDRTLFF

D gene: TRBD1
CDR3 length: 16
clone size: once
J gene: TRBJ1-1
V gene: TRBV7-3
CDR3 DNA: TGTGCCAGCAGCTTAAGAGTGCGGGGACAGAGCACTGAAGCTTTCTTT
CDR3 protein: CASSLRVRGQSTEAFF

D gene: TRBD2
CDR3 length: 17
clone size: NA
J gene: TRBJ2-2
V gene: TRBV27
CDR3 DNA: TGTGCCAGCAGTTTATCGGCGGGAGGGCTGTACACCGGGGAGCTGTTTTTT
CDR3 protein: CASSLSAGGLYTGELFF

D gene: TRBD1
CDR3 length: 15
clone size: NA
J gene: TRBJ1-5
V gene: TRBV28
CDR3 DNA: TGTGCCAGCAGCCCCCACAGGGGTGGCAATCAGCCCCAGCATTTT
CDR3 protein: CASSPHRGGNQPQHF

D gene: TRBD2
CDR3 length: 13
clone size: NA
J gene: TRBJ2-7
V gene: TRBV6-1
CDR3 DNA: TGTGCCAGCAGCAGCGGGATGAGCTACGAGCAGTACTTC
CDR3 protein: CASSSGMSYEQYF

D gene: NA
CDR3 length: 13
clone size: NA
J gene: TRBJ1-1
V gene: TRBV29-1
CDR3 DNA: TGCAGCGTCTCTATGGGGGGGGGCCAAGAAGCTTTCTTT
CDR3 protein: CSVSMGGGQEAFF

D gene: TRBD1
CDR3 length: 15
clone size: NA
J gene: TRBJ1-2
V gene: TRBV5-1
CDR3 DNA: TGCGCCAGCAGCACCACCGGGACAGGCTCGTTTGGCTACACCTTC
CDR3 protein: CASSTTGTGSFGYTF

D gene: NA
CDR3 length: 15
clone size: few
J gene: TRBJ1-1
V gene: TRBV9
CDR3 DNA: TGTGCCAGCTCGGTTGGGGGCATTCTCAACACTGAAGCTTTCTTT
CDR3 protein: CASSVGGILNTEAFF

D gene: NA
CDR3 length: 15
clone size: NA
J gene: TRBJ1-1
V gene: TRBV9
CDR3 DNA: TGTGCCAGCAGCGTAACTCAGGCGTGGGACACTGAAGCTTTCTTT
CDR3 protein: CASSVTQAWDTEAFF

D gene: TRBD2
CDR3 length: 18
clone size: NA
J gene: TRBJ2-1
V gene: TRBV5-1
CDR3 DNA: TGCGCCAGCAGCTCAGGGAGGGGTAGGGAGAGCTCCTACAATGAGCAGTTCTTC
CDR3 protein: CASSSGRGRESSYNEQFF

D gene: NA
CDR3 length: 12
clone size: NA
J gene: TRBJ2-7
V gene: TRBV28
CDR3 DNA: TGTGCCAGCAGTTTAACACGTTACGAGCAGTACTTC
CDR3 protein: CASSLTRYEQYF

D gene: TRBD1
CDR3 length: 13
clone size: NA
J gene: TRBJ2-5
V gene: TRBV18
CDR3 DNA: TGTGCCAGCTCAGAGGCAGGGGGCGAGACCCAGTACTTC
CDR3 protein: CASSEAGGETQYF

D gene: TRBD1
CDR3 length: 12
clone size: NA
J gene: TRBJ2-1
V gene: TRBV5-1
CDR3 DNA: TGCGCCAGCAGCTTACAGGGGAATGAGCAGTTCTTC
CDR3 protein: CASSLQGNEQFF

D gene: NA
CDR3 length: 13
clone size: NA
J gene: TRBJ1-5
V gene: TRBV19
CDR3 DNA: TGTGCCAGTAGTATAGATGAGGAGGTGCCCCAGCATTTT
CDR3 protein: CASSIDEEVPQHF

D gene: NA
CDR3 length: 15
clone size: NA
J gene: TRBJ2-3
V gene: TRBV6-6
CDR3 DNA: TGTGCCAGCATCGGATGGCTAGGGGGCACAGATACGCAGTATTTT
CDR3 protein: CASIGWLGGTDTQYF

D gene: TRBD1
CDR3 length: 16
clone size: few
J gene: TRBJ2-2
V gene: TRBV2
CDR3 DNA: TGTGCCAGCAGTCCAGATATACAGGGGGGAACCGGGGAGCTGTTTTTT
CDR3 protein: CASSPDIQGGTGELFF

D gene: NA
CDR3 length: 16
clone size: NA
J gene: TRBJ2-1
V gene: TRBV7-2
CDR3 DNA: TGTGCCAGCAGCTTCCCCCGGGGTCGGTCCTACAATGAGCAGTTCTTC
CDR3 protein: CASSFPRGRSYNEQFF

D gene: TRBD2
CDR3 length: 15
clone size: few
J gene: TRBJ2-7
V gene: TRBV2
CDR3 DNA: TGTGCCAGCAGTGAATCGCCTAGCGGGAGCGACGAGCAGTACTTC
CDR3 protein: CASSESPSGSDEQYF

D gene: TRBD1
CDR3 length: 16
clone size: NA
J gene: TRBJ1-5
V gene: TRBV4-2
CDR3 DNA: TGTGCCAGCAGCCGAAGGACAGGAGATAGCAATCAGCCCCAGCATTTT
CDR3 protein: CASSRRTGDSNQPQHF

D gene: NA
CDR3 length: 12
clone size: NA
J gene: TRBJ1-2
V gene: TRBV9
CDR3 DNA: TGTGCCAGCAGGGACTTCTTCTATGGCTACACCTTC
CDR3 protein: CASRDFFYGYTF

D gene: NA
CDR3 length: 14
clone size: NA
J gene: TRBJ2-7
V gene: TRBV19
CDR3 DNA: TGTGCCAGTAGTCCTAGGGCGGGGCCCTACGAGCAGTACTTC
CDR3 protein: CASSPRAGPYEQYF

D gene: NA
CDR3 length: 16
clone size: few
J gene: TRBJ2-1
V gene: TRBV5-1
CDR3 DNA: TGCGCCAGCAGCTTTGGGGGCGGGAGCTCCTACAATGAGCAGTTCTTC
CDR3 protein: CASSFGGGSSYNEQFF

D gene: TRBD2
CDR3 length: 15
clone size: NA
J gene: TRBJ2-4
V gene: TRBV7-2
CDR3 DNA: TGTGCCAGCAGCTTCGGAGGGGAGGGATCGGGCATTCAGTACTTC
CDR3 protein: CASSFGGEGSGIQYF

D gene: NA
CDR3 length: 13
clone size: few
J gene: TRBJ1-3
V gene: TRBV10-3
CDR3 DNA: TGTGCCATCAGGGACAGCTCTGGAAACACCATATATTTT
CDR3 protein: CAIRDSSGNTIYF

D gene: NA
CDR3 length: 18
clone size: NA
J gene: TRBJ1-3
V gene: TRBV28
CDR3 DNA: TGTGCCAGCAGTTCCGCTAACTTGGACAGACGATCTGGAAACACCATATATTTT
CDR3 protein: CASSSANLDRRSGNTIYF

D gene: NA
CDR3 length: 15
clone size: NA
J gene: TRBJ2-3
V gene: TRBV29-1
CDR3 DNA: TGCAGCGTTGAAAGGGGGACTACCCGCACAGATACGCAGTATTTT
CDR3 protein: CSVERGTTRTDTQYF

D gene: NA
CDR3 length: 13
clone size: NA
J gene: TRBJ1-1
V gene: TRBV5-1
CDR3 DNA: TGCGCCAGCAGCTTGTCTCCGGACACTGAAGCTTTCTTT
CDR3 protein: CASSLSPDTEAFF

D gene: TRBD1
CDR3 length: 16
clone size: NA
J gene: TRBJ2-7
V gene: TRBV18
CDR3 DNA: TGTGCCAGCTCACCCCTTAGGACAGGGGGCCATAGCGAGCAGTACTTC
CDR3 protein: CASSPLRTGGHSEQYF

D gene: NA
CDR3 length: 12
clone size: NA
J gene: TRBJ2-7
V gene: TRBV2
CDR3 DNA: TGTGCCAGCACAAGGGGTTGGTACGAGCAGTACTTC
CDR3 protein: CASTRGWYEQYF

D gene: TRBD1
CDR3 length: 15
clone size: NA
J gene: TRBJ2-1
V gene: TRBV18
CDR3 DNA: TGTGCCAGCTCAGTAACAGGGGGTTCCAACAATGAGCAGTTCTTC
CDR3 protein: CASSVTGGSNNEQFF